This entry lists 20 T cell receptor beta chains sequenced from one sample in a study of glioma-infiltrating T cells. TCR alpha and beta CDR3 regions were amplified from RNA using iRepertoire nested multiplex PCR. MiXCR was run by TCRdb on the multiplex PCR reads, yielding one entry per CDR3 protein. The sample contains 100,000 to 150,000 distinct CDR3 sequences, roughly 25% of which appear only once. Material for sequencing was glioma tissue, nonneoplastic brain tissue, or PBMCs (not recorded which). The receptors originated from a human donor with low-grade glioma or glioblastoma, undergoing nonglioma brain surgery, or in good health (not recorded which).

Turning to this clonotype: This may come from a read error, since a much larger clone is one base off. The chain recombines TRBV7-2 with TRBJ2-1; D unresolved. V lost 5 bases to trimming and J lost 3 bases, with 17 bases between them. The CDR3 has 16 amino acids. Germline loops: CDR1 SGHTA, CDR2 FQGNSA. The CDR3 nucleotides are TGTGCCAGCAGCGATCAGAGTGAGGCTGTCTACAATGAGCAGTTCTTC. This encodes CASSDQSEAVYNEQFF.

This chain joins TRBV27 and TRBJ2-7; 9 positions agree with TRBD1. CDR1 is MNHEY and CDR2 is SMNVEV in the germline V gene (reference sequence). This CDR3 region has 16 residues. V was clipped by 5 bases and J by 5 bases; unmatched bases: 13. CDR3 region: CASSEDHWDRADEQYF. The CDR3 region has the DNA TGTGCCAGCAGTGAAGATCACTGGGACAGGGCTGACGAGCAGTACTTC.

This clonotype has a handful of counts. V usage is TRBV7-9 and J usage is TRBJ2-7; D might be TRBD1 (6 bases). The CDR3 runs to 15 residues. V was clipped by 1 base and J by 0 bases, with 10 bases between them. Germline CDR1 reads SEHNR; CDR2 reads FQNEAQ (reference sequence). CDR3 protein: CASSLGAGVSYEQYF. CDR3 sequence (DNA): TGTGCCAGCAGCTTAGGGGCAGGGGTCTCCTACGAGCAGTACTTC.

The rearrangement uses TRBV18 and TRBJ1-1, with D tentatively TRBD1 (6 bases). Germline V gives CDR1 KGHSH, CDR2 LQKENI. The CDR3 extends over 12 amino acids. Between the trimmed V and J ends, which lost 9 bases and 1 base, there was a span of 9 bases. The CDR3 nucleotides are TGTGCCAGGTCCAGGGGGAACACTGAAGCTTTCTTT. It specifies CARSRGNTEAFF.

This clonotype came up many times. The rearrangement uses TRBV20-1 and TRBJ2-1; TRBD2 agrees at 10 bases. This CDR3 contains 16 residues. Trimming at V came to 3 bases and at J to 8 bases, leaving 13 bases not matched to a gene. CDR1 is DFQATT and CDR2 is SNEGSKA in the germline V gene (reference sequence). The CDR3 DNA sequence: TGCAGTGCTAGTCGCGGGACTAGCGTTGGAACCGATGAGCAGTTCTTC. Residues: CSASRGTSVGTDEQFF.

CDR3 sequence (DNA): TGCAGTGCTAGCGGACAGGGTGACTATGGCTACACCTTC. Translating it yields CSASGQGDYGYTF. The genes are TRBV20-1 and TRBJ1-2, with 8 bases fitting TRBD1. Germline V lookup: CDR1 DFQATT, CDR2 SNEGSKA (reference sequence). CDR3 size: 13 residues. The V segment lost 3 bases and the J segment 3 bases; nucleotides outside the gene matches: 3.

This clonotype was observed at least ten times. The genes are TRBV2 and TRBJ2-5; TRBD1 matches 8 bases. This CDR3 contains 12 residues. Trimming cost V 6 bases and J 4 bases; bases outside gene matches: 1. Germline V gives CDR1 SNHLY, CDR2 FYNNEI. CDR3 sequence (DNA): TGTGCCAGCAGCGGGACAGGAGAGACCCAGTACTTC. Its protein is CASSGTGETQYF. The full variable domain, with the rest looked up from reference TRBV2 and TRBJ2-5, is EPEVTQTPSHQVTQMGQEVILRCVPISNHLYFYWYRQILGQKVEFLVSFYNNEISEKSEIFDDQFSVERPDGSNFTLKIRSTKLEDSAMYFCASSGTGETQYFGPGTRLLVL.

V and J are TRBV5-1 and TRBJ2-3; either TRBD1 or TRBD2 may supply D (5 bases each). The CDR3 has 14 residues. Per germline, CDR1 SGHRS and CDR2 YFSETQ. The ends were cut back, 3 bases at V and 1 base at J, with 9 bases in the middle. The CDR3 DNA sequence: TGCGCCAGCAGCTCTTTGGGACGCACAGATACGCAGTATTTT. Translation gives CASSSLGRTDTQYF.

This clonotype was recorded many times. The CDR3 does not end in the conserved phenylalanine or tryptophan, so this is likely a read error. It is unclear where the CDR3 begins or ends on the DNA, so no DNA is shown, and the CDR3 is as TCRdb lists it. The V and J genes are TRBV2 and TRBJ2-1; the DNA was not used to check the table's D call, TRBD2. The CDR3 numbers 10 amino acids, ends counted. Germline V CDR1 and CDR2: SNHLY, FYNNEI. CDR3 amino acids: CATFPWASGN.

This clonotype has more than one count but fewer than ten. J is TRBJ2-7 and V is TRBV5-4, with no clear D. V lost 0 bases to trimming and J lost 2 bases, with 12 bases between them. The V gene's germline CDR1 is SGHNT and CDR2 YYREEE (reference sequence). CDR3 length equals 15 residues. In nucleotides, the CDR3 is TGTGCCAGCAGCTTGGATGCACCCGGAGCCTACGAGCAGTACTTC. Amino acid sequence: CASSLDAPGAYEQYF.

This clonotype was detected once. One base away lies a much larger clone, so this may be a sequencing read error. CDR3 loop: CSSTLGQGNHEQYF. The CDR3 DNA reads TGTTCCAGCACCCTGGGACAGGGGAACCACGAGCAGTACTTC. The rearrangement uses TRBV7-2 and TRBJ2-7, with 10 positions matching TRBD1. Germline CDR1 SGHTA, CDR2 FQGNSA. The CDR3 covers 14 residues. Full variable domain (remainder filled in from reference TRBV7-2 and TRBJ2-7): GAGVSQSPSNKVTEKGKDVELRCDPISGHTALYWYRQSLGQGLEFLIYFQGNSAPDKSGLPSDRFSAERTGGSVSTLTIQRTQQEDSAVYLCSSTLGQGNHEQYFGPGTRLTVT.

This clonotype occurred a few times. The gene calls are TRBV12-3 or TRBV12-4 and TRBJ2-3; D is undetermined. V lost 4 bases, J lost 3 bases, and 8 bases lay in between. This CDR3 spans 13 amino acids. CDR3 loop: CASSSTFTDTQYF. CDR3 sequence (DNA): TGTGCCAGCAGTTCCACCTTTACAGATACGCAGTATTTT.

This clonotype was detected ten times or more. The chain is built from TRBV6-2 or TRBV6-3 and TRBJ2-1; 11 bases are shared with TRBD1. Unmatched junction bases numbered 3, after V lost 2 bases and J lost 6 bases. This CDR3 has 15 amino acids. CDR1 MNHEY and CDR2 SVGEGT come from the germline V gene. The CDR3 reads CASSYGGQGGNEQFF. In nucleotides, the CDR3 is TGTGCCAGCAGTTACGGGGGACAGGGGGGCAATGAGCAGTTCTTC.

There are many counts of this clonotype. The rearrangement joins TRBV7-9 to TRBJ2-7; no firm D call. Germline V gene data show CDR1 as SEHNR and CDR2 as FQNEAQ (reference sequence). With 1 base removed from V and 2 bases from J, the gap between germline ends came to 12 bases. This CDR3 has 15 residues. The chain's CDR3 is CASSLDRDTPYEQYF. DNA for the CDR3: TGTGCCAGCAGCTTAGATCGCGACACCCCCTACGAGCAGTACTTC.

The sample holds many counts of this clonotype. The chain is built from TRBV30 and TRBJ2-3; the D is unclear. Trimming left V 0 bases short and J 6 bases short, with 16 bases between. CDR1 is GTSNPN, CDR2 SVGIG, per germline (reference sequence). There are 15 residues in the CDR3. CDR3 in amino acids: CAWSVSNIFSDTQYF. For the CDR3, the DNA is TGTGCCTGGAGTGTTTCGAACATCTTCTCTGATACGCAGTATTTT.

The rearrangement joins TRBV19 to TRBJ1-5, with a weak D call TRBD1 (6 bases). Germline V gene data show CDR1 as LNHDA and CDR2 as SQIVND (reference sequence). Between the trimmed V and J ends, which lost 5 bases and 7 bases, there was a span of 33 bases. The CDR3 consists of 20 residues. CDR3 region: CASSLQLAGPGHKGIQPQHF. The CDR3 DNA follows: TGTGCCAGTAGTCTTCAATTGGCCGGACCGGGACACAAGGGGATCCAGCCCCAGCATTTT.

Ten or more counts support this clonotype. The gene calls are TRBV15 and TRBJ2-5, with no clear D. With 2 bases removed from V and 5 bases from J, the gap between germline ends came to 6 bases. The CDR3 runs 12 residues. Per the germline V gene, CDR1 is LNHNV and CDR2 is YYDKDF (reference sequence). This chain's CDR3 is CATSRFRETQYF. The CDR3 DNA is TGTGCCACCAGCAGATTTAGGGAGACCCAGTACTTC.

This clonotype has a single count. A much larger clone sits a single nucleotide away, making a read error possible. The rearrangement uses TRBV19 and TRBJ1-1; TRBD1 agrees at 9 bases. Germline trimming cut 7 bases from V and 5 bases from J; bases unmatched to any gene: 11. CDR1 is LNHDA and CDR2 is SQIVND in the germline V gene (reference sequence). The CDR3 is made up of 15 amino acids. The CDR3 coding sequence is TGTGCCAGTACTACCGGGACAGGGCCGTGGACTGAAGCTTTCTTT. It is translated as CASTTGTGPWTEAFF.

In this sample, this clonotype turned up many times. The chain links TRBV19 to TRBJ2-7; TRBD1 aligns across 9 bases. The CDR3 runs to 16 residues. The germline V gene encodes CDR1 LNHDA and CDR2 SQIVND (reference sequence). Trimming took 6 bases from V and 3 from J; bases not matched to a gene: 12. The CDR3, as DNA: TGTGCCAGTAGCTCTGGGGGCGACAGGGGGGACTACGAGCAGTACTTC. Its translation is CASSSGGDRGDYEQYF.

There are many counts of this clonotype. J is TRBJ2-3 and V is TRBV28; D remains unclear. Germline CDR1 reads MDHEN; CDR2 reads SYDVKM. The CDR3 extends over 14 amino acids. Trimming removed 2 bases at V and 3 bases at J, with 9 bases between. The CDR3 DNA reads as TGTGCCAGCAGTTTAGGTGTGCGAACAGATACGCAGTATTTT. Amino acid sequence: CASSLGVRTDTQYF.